The following is a T cell receptor (beta chain) sequence with its context. Sequenced by immunoSEQ multiplex PCR; TCRdb stores in-frame clones only, minus some. The table lists around 200,000 clones, around 91% of them singletons, with roughly 1.6% in the top ten. These data are taken from a study of control samples from healthy donors and cancer patients. Trimming pared 1 base from V and 8 bases from J, leaving 11 bases between. In germline, CDR1 is LGHDT, CDR2 YNNKEL (reference sequence). The CDR3 extends over 13 amino acids. The sample was blood. V gene TRBV3-1 (or the pseudogene TRBV3-2) combines with J gene TRBJ1-1; D is possibly TRBD1 (5 bases). The source is a woman in her 30s in good health. The CDR3 here is CASSQGGGVEAFF. As DNA, the CDR3 is TGTGCCAGCAGCCAAGGTGGGGGGGTAGAAGCTTTCTTT.